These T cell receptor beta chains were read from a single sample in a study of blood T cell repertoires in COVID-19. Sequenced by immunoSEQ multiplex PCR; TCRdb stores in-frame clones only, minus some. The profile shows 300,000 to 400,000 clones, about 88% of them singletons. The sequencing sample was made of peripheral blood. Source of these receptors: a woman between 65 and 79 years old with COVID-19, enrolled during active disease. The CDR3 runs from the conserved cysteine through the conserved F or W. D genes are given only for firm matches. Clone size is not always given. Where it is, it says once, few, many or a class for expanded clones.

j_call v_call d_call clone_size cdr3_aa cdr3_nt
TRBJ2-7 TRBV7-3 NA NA CASSLEGMRSYEQYF TGTGCCAGCAGCTTGGAGGGAATGAGGTCCTACGAGCAGTACTTC
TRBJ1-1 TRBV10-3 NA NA CAIAGNTEAFF TGTGCCATAGCCGGGAACACTGAAGCTTTCTTT
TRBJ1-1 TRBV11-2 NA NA CASSLDRANTEAFF TGTGCCAGCAGCTTAGACAGGGCGAACACTGAAGCTTTCTTT
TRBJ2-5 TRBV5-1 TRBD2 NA CASSLVAGGAPETQYF TGCGCCAGCAGCTTGGTAGCGGGGGGGGCCCCGGAGACCCAGTACTTC
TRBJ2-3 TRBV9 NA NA CASSVVNGDTQYF TGTGCCAGCAGCGTCGTTAACGGGGATACGCAGTATTTT
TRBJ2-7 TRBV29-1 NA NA CSVEIRAEQYF TGCAGCGTTGAAATCCGCGCCGAGCAGTACTTC
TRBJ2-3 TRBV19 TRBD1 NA CASSIRGLGHITDTQYF TGTGCCAGTAGTATTAGGGGGCTGGGCCATATCACAGATACGCAGTATTTT
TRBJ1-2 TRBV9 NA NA CASSVEWGQGGYTF TGTGCCAGCAGCGTAGAGTGGGGCCAGGGGGGCTACACCTTC
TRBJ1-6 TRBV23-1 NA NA CASSQPPLWNSPLHF TGCGCCAGCAGTCAACCCCCTCTATGGAATTCACCCCTCCACTTT
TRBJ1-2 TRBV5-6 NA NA CASSLDDYYGYTF TGTGCCAGCAGCTTGGACGACTACTATGGCTACACCTTC
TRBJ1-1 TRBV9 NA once CASSVQGDGYTEAFF TGTGCCAGCAGCGTTCAAGGGGATGGGTACACTGAAGCTTTCTTT
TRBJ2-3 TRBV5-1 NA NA CASNGGATDTQYF TGCGCCAGCAACGGCGGGGCCACAGATACGCAGTATTTT
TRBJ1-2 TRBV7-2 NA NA CASSLANGGYGYTF TGTGCCAGCAGCTTAGCAAACGGGGGCTATGGCTACACCTTC
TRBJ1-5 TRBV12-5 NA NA CASGLDSSGWEHF TGTGCTAGTGGTTTGGACAGTTCTGGGTGGGAGCATTTT
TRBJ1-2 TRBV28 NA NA CASSLLIPGHRDGYTF TGTGCCAGCAGTTTGCTGATTCCGGGACATCGGGATGGCTACACCTTC
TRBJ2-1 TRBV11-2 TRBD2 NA CASSLGRGAYNEQFF TGTGCCAGCAGCTTGGGGCGGGGGGCCTACAATGAGCAGTTCTTC
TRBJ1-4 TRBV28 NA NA CASSLWRDRTTEKLFF TGTGCCAGCAGTTTATGGCGAGACCGCACTACTGAAAAACTGTTTTTT
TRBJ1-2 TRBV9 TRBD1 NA CASSVEVTGFGYTF TGTGCCAGCAGCGTAGAAGTGACAGGGTTTGGCTACACCTTC
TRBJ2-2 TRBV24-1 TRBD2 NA CATSDPRGGMSGELFF TGTGCCACCAGTGATCCCCGGGGGGGTATGAGCGGGGAGCTGTTTTTT
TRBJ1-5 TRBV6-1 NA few CASSESGGAPNQPQHF TGTGCCAGCAGTGAATCCGGGGGGGCACCAAATCAGCCCCAGCATTTT
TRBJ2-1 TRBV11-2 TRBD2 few CASTPLAGYNEQFF TGTGCCAGCACCCCGCTAGCGGGGTACAATGAGCAGTTCTTC
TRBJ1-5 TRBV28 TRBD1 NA CASSSGQYDQPQHF TGTGCCAGCAGTTCGGGACAGTACGATCAGCCCCAGCATTTT
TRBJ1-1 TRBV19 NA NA CASSVGREMNTEAFF TGTGCCAGTAGCGTGGGCAGGGAAATGAACACTGAAGCTTTCTTT
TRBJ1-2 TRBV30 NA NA CAWGLGGAVGYGYTF TGTGCCTGGGGCCTCGGTGGGGCGGTCGGCTATGGCTACACCTTC
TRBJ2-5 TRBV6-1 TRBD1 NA CASTPRGETQYF TGTGCCAGCACCCCCAGGGGGGAGACCCAGTACTTC
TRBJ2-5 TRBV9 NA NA CASSVGGRGHQETQYF TGTGCCAGCAGCGTAGGGGGTAGGGGCCACCAAGAGACCCAGTACTTC